This T cell receptor beta chain was captured by sequencing in a study of liver allograft versus peripheral blood T cells. At the level of the study: T cell receptor repertoires in transplanted livers were compared with those in recipients' peripheral blood. Notes on the study in general: Liver allografts reportedly held T cell receptor repertoires unlike those in peripheral blood.

TCRdb called the reads again in MiXCR, with one record for every CDR3 protein. The sample holds roughly 10,000 distinct CDR3 sequences, roughly 18% seen once. Of note for this clonotype: Its antigen is not identified.

V lost 6 bases to trimming and J lost 5 bases; unmatched junction nucleotides: 6. The CDR3 extends over 13 amino acids. V is TRBV12-3 or TRBV12-4 and J is TRBJ2-7; 8 positions match TRBD1. The source is a human patient who had a liver transplant. Some T cells may trace back to the graft donor. The chain's CDR3 is CASSQGARDEQYF. CDR3 in DNA: TGTGCCAGCAGCCAGGGGGCGCGGGACGAGCAGTACTTC.